This T cell receptor (beta chain) was captured by sequencing in a study of cytomegalovirus exposure and HLA in healthy donors. A multiplex PCR was run with 60 Vbeta primers and 13 Jbeta primers. This table comes from immunoSEQ multiplex PCR, and its TCRdb copy is limited to in-frame clones, with some not included. Of over 130,000 clones listed, around 74% were seen once; the top ten hold under 8%. The junction had 9 bases not matched to a gene; V was cut back by 4 bases and J by 6 bases. CDR1 and CDR2 (germline): PRHDT, FYEKMQ (reference sequence). This CDR3 has 15 residues. The sequenced material came from PBMCs. The receptor was isolated from a man aged 50 or older in good health and CMV-seropositive. This chain uses TRBV13 with TRBJ2-7, with 10 bases fitting TRBD1. CDR3 sequence: CASSYRTGGDFEQYF. The CDR3 nucleotides read TGTGCCAGCAGCTACAGGACAGGGGGGGATTTCGAGCAGTACTTC.